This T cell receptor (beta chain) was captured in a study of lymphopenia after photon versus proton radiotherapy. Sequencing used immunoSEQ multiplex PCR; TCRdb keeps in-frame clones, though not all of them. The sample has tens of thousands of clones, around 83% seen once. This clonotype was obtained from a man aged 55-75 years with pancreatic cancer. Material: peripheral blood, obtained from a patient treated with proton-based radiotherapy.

CDR3 amino acids: CASSESGTSGTIRDTQYF. The CDR3 nucleotides are TGTGCCAGCAGTGAATCAGGGACTAGCGGGACTATAAGAGATACGCAGTATTTT. The J gene is TRBJ2-3, the V gene TRBV6-4; 13 bases match TRBD2. With V trimmed by 3 bases and J by 5 bases, 11 bases remained unmatched. The CDR3 extends over 18 amino acids. The V gene's germline CDR1 is MRHNA and CDR2 SNTAGT.